This T cell receptor beta chain was observed in a study of blood T cells in healthy people across ages. Individuals who donated were healthy Caucasians from Russia aged roughly 6 to 100. V was cut by 0 bases and J by 5 bases, with 16 bases left in between. The CDR3 length is 16 residues. Looked up from germline, CDR1 is LGHDT and CDR2 is YNNKEL (reference sequence). PCR was performed a second time for roughly 6 to 12 cycles using a sample-barcoded 5' primer and a J-beta primer mix. All samples yielded 2.5 million or more CDR3-containing paired-end reads. Via MiXCR, TCRdb re-called the 5' RACE reads, giving one row per CDR3 protein. This table holds around 690,000 distinct CDR3 sequences, roughly three fifths found once.

The TCR sequence derives from a man in his sixties in good health. Sequencing used blood. This chain uses TRBV3-1 with TRBJ2-5; possibly TRBD2 for D (5 bases). The CDR3 loop reads CASSQDLASTWETQYF. In DNA, the CDR3 is TGTGCCAGCAGCCAAGATCTGGCTAGCACGTGGGAGACCCAGTACTTC.